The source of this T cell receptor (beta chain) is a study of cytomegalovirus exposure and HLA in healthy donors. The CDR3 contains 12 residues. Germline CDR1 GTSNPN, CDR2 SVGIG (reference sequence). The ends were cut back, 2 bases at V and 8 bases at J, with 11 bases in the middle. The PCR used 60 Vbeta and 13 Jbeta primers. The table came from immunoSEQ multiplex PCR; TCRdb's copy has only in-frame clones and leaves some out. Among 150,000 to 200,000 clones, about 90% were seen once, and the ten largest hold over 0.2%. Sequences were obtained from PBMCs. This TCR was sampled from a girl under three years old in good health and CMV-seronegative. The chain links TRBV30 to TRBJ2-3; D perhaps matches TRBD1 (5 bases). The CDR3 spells CAWSRGSGTQYF. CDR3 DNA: TGTGCCTGGAGTAGGGGTTCAGGTACGCAGTATTTT.